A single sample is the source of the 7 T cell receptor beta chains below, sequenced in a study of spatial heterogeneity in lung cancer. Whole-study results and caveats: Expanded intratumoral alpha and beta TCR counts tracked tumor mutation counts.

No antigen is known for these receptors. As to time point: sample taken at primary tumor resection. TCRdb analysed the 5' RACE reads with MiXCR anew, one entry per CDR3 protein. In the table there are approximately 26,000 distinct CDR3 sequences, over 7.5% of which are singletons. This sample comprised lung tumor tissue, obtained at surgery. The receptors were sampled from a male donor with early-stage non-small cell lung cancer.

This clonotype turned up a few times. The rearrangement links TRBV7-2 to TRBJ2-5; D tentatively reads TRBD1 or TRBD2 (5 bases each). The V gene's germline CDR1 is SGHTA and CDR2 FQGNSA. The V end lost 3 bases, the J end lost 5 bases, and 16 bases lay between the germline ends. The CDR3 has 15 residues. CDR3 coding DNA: TGTGCCAGCAGCTTTACCCGGGACCCTTGGGAGACCCAGTACTTC. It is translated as CASSFTRDPWETQYF.

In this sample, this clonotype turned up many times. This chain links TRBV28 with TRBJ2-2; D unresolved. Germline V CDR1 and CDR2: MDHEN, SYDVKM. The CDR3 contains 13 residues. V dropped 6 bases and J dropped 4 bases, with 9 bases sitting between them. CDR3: CASSLSSTGELFF. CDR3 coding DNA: TGTGCCAGCAGCCTGAGCAGCACCGGGGAGCTGTTTTTT.

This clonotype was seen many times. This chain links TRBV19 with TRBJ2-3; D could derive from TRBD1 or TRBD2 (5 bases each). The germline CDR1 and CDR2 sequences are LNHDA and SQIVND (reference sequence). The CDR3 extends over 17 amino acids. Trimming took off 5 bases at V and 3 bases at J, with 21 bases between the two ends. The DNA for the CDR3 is TGTGCCAGTAGTCCAAAGGGCGCCGGGACCCTGACAGATACGCAGTATTTT. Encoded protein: CASSPKGAGTLTDTQYF.

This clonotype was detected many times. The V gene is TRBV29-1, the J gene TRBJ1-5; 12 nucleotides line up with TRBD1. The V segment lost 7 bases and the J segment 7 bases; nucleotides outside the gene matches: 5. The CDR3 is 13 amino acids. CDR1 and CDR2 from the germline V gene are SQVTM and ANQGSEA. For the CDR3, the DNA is TGCAGCGCCCCGGGACAGGGGGCGCAGCCCCAGCATTTT. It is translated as CSAPGQGAQPQHF.

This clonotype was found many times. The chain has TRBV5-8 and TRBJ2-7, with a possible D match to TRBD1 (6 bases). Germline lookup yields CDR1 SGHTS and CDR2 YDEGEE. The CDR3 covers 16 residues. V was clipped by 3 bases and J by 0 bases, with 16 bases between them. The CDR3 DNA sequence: TGTGCCAGCAGCTGGAGGACAGCGGACAGCTCCTACGAGCAGTACTTC. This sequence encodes CASSWRTADSSYEQYF. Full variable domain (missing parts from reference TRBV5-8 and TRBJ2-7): EAGVTQSPTHLIKTRGQQATLRCSPISGHTSVYWYQQALGLGLQFLLWYDEGEERNRGNFPPRFSGRQFPNYSSELNVNALELEDSALYLCASSWRTADSSYEQYFGPGTRLTVT.

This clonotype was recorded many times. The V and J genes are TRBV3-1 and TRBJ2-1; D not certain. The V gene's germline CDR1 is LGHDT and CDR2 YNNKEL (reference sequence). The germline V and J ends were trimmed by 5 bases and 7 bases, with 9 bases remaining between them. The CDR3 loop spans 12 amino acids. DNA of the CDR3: TGTGCCAGCAGCACAACCGCAAATGAGCAGTTCTTC. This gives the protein CASSTTANEQFF.

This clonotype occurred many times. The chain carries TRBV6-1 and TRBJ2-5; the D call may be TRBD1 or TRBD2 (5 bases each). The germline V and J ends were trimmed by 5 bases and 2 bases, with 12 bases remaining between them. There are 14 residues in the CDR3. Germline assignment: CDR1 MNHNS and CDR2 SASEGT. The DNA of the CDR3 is TGTGCCAGCAGTCACCGGGACGTTCAAGAGACCCAGTACTTC. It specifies CASSHRDVQETQYF.